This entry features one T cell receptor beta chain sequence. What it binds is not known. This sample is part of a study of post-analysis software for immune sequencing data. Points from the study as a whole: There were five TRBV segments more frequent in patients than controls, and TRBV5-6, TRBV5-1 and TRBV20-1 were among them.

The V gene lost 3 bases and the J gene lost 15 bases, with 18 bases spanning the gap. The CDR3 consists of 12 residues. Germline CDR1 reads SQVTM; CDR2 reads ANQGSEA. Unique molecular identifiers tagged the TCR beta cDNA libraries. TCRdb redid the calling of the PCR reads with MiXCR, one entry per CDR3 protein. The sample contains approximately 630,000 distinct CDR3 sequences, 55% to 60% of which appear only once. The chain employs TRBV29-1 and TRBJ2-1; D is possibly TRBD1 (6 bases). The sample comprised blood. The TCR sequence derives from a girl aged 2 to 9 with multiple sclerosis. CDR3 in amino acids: CSVEGAGSSPFF. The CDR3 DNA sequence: TGCAGCGTTGAGGGGGCAGGCAGCTCGCCGTTCTTC.